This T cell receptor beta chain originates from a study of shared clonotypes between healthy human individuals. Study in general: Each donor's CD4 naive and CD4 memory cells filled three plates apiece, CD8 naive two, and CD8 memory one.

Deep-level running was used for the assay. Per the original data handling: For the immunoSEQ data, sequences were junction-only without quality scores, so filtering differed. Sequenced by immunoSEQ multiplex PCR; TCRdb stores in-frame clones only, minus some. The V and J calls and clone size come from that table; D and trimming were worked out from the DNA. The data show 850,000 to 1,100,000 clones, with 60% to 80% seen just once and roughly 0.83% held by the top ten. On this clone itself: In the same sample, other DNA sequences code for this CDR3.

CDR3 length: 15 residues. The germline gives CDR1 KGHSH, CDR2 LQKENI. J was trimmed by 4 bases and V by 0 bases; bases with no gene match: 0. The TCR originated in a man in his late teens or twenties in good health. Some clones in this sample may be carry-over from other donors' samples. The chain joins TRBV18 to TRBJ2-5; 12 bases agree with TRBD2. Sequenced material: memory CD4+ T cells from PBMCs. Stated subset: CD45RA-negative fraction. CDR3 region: CASSPPGLAGETQYF. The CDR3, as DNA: TGTGCCAGCTCACCACCGGGACTAGCGGGAGAGACCCAGTACTTC.